The clone carrying this T cell receptor beta chain was seen just once. What it binds is not known. The data derive from a study of PD-1 blockade in classical Hodgkin lymphoma. Points from the study as a whole: Reported baseline diversity: healthy donors highest, relapsed/refractory patients lowest. Patients who responded completely had about the same baseline diversity as newly diagnosed patients.

V lost 1 base, J lost 2 bases, and 3 bases lay in between. The CDR3 is 13 residues long. CDR1 is SGHVS, CDR2 FNYEAQ, per germline. Regarding time point: cycle 4 day 1 (C4D1), after 6 weeks of nivolumab. Relapse was seen in all patients after autologous stem cell transplantation, and brentuximab vedotin exposure was variable. Starting with thawed PBMCs, CD4+ T cells were purified by magnetic negative selection. TCRdb's copy holds only in-frame clones and misses some; the assay was immunoSEQ multiplex PCR. The table shows 15,000 to 20,000 clones, with around 72% occurring only once. The sample consisted of CD4+ T cells from blood, taken before the fourth cycle of nivolumab. The J gene is TRBJ1-5, the V gene TRBV7-6; D is ambiguous. This clonotype was obtained from a human donor with classical Hodgkin lymphoma. CDR3 sequence reads: CASSLDGNQPQHF. In nucleotides, the CDR3 is TGTGCCAGCAGCTTAGACGGCAATCAGCCCCAGCATTTT.